This T cell receptor beta chain was obtained from a study of control samples from healthy donors and cancer patients. Sequencing used immunoSEQ multiplex PCR; TCRdb keeps in-frame clones, though not all of them. In the table there are some 160,000 clones, about 94% of which are singletons. Trimming removed 2 bases from V and 4 bases from J; junction bases left unmatched: 16. This CDR3 comprises 19 residues. Looked up from germline, CDR1 is WNHNN and CDR2 is SYGVQD (reference sequence). The receptor's source is a woman aged 40 to 49 in good health. The V and J genes are TRBV10-1 and TRBJ2-3; TRBD2 matches at 9 bases. Sequenced input: blood. The CDR3 loop is CASSENPPRREGLADTQYF. The CDR3 DNA follows: TGCGCCAGCAGTGAGAATCCGCCTAGGCGGGAGGGCCTCGCAGATACGCAGTATTTT.